The source of this T cell receptor (beta chain) is a study of Graves' ophthalmopathy and Graves' hyperthyroidism. General study findings and limits: Sensitivity reached roughly 71% and specificity approximately 72% when the model predicted ophthalmopathy progression.

With respect to this clonotype: Its cognate antigen is unknown.

Excluded were patients with other autoimmune diseases, uncontrolled infections, pregnancy or lactation. The CDR3 is 16 amino acids. Germline V gene sequence: CDR1 SQVTM, CDR2 ANQGSEA. With 3 bases clipped from V and 4 bases from J, the junction kept 13 bases outside the gene matches. Amplification of TCR beta CDR3 regions used RNA transcripts. A first-round RT-PCR used HTBI primers, followed by a second-round multiplex PCR. One entry per CDR3 protein, called by TCRdb with MiXCR from the multiplex PCR reads. The sample lists roughly 610,000 distinct CDR3 sequences; 22% were seen once. The V call is TRBV29-1, the J call TRBJ2-7; the match to TRBD1 covers 9 bases. This clonotype was obtained from a woman in her late teens or twenties with stable Graves' hyperthyroidism. Some clones in this sample may be carry-over from other donors' samples. The material sequenced was peripheral blood. This CDR3 is CSVDPLQGADPYEQYF. The CDR3 bases are TGCAGCGTTGACCCCTTACAGGGGGCAGACCCATACGAGCAGTACTTC.